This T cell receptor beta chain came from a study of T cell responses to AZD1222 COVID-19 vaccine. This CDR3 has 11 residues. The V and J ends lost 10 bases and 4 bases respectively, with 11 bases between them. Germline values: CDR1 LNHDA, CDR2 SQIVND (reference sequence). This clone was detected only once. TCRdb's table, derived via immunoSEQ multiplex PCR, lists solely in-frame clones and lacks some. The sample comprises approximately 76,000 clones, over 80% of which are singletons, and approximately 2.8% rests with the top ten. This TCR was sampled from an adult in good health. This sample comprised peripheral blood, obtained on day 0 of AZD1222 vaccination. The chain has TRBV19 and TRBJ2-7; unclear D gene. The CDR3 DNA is TGTGCCACCGCAACCCTATACGAGCAGTACTTC. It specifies CATATLYEQYF.